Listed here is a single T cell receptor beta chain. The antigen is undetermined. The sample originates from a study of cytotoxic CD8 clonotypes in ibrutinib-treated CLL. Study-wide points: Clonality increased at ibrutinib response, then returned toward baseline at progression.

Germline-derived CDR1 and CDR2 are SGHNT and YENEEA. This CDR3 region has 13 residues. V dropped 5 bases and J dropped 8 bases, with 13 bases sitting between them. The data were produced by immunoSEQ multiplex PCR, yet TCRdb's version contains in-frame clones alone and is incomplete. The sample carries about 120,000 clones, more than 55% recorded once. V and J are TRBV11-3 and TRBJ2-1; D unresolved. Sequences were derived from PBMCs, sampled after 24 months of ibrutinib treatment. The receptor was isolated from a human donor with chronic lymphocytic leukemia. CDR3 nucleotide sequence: TGTGCCAGCAGCCGGTCGACGGACGATGAGCAGTTCTTC. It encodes CASSRSTDDEQFF.